A single sample is the source of the 6 T cell receptor beta chains below, sequenced in a study of cytomegalovirus exposure and HLA in healthy donors. Vbeta (60) and Jbeta (13) primers were used in the PCR. Measured with immunoSEQ multiplex PCR; TCRdb has only the in-frame clones, and not every one. The profile shows over 150,000 clones, roughly 81% of them singletons. Material: PBMCs. The origin of the receptors is a woman aged 50 to 60 in good health and CMV-seronegative.

The rearrangement uses TRBV7-7 and TRBJ2-5, with D uncertain. The CDR3 runs 13 residues. The germline V and J ends were trimmed by 1 base and 5 bases, with 8 bases remaining between them. CDR1 and CDR2 from the germline V gene are SSHAT and FNYEAQ (reference sequence). The CDR3 DNA sequence: TGTGCCAGCAGCTTAGTGACTGGGGAGACCCAGTACTTC. Amino acid sequence: CASSLVTGETQYF.

This chain joins TRBV2 and TRBJ2-1, with D possibly matching TRBD1 (5 bases). The CDR3 is 15 residues long. V dropped 2 bases and J dropped 5 bases, with 13 bases sitting between them. Per germline, CDR1 SNHLY and CDR2 FYNNEI. CDR3 protein: CASSEQETANNEQFF. Written as DNA, the CDR3 is TGTGCCAGCAGTGAACAAGAGACAGCGAACAATGAGCAGTTCTTC.

The rearrangement uses TRBV7-2 and TRBJ2-5, with 10 bases matching TRBD2. The end of the DNA aligns better with TRBJ2-7, so the J call may be wrong. CDR3 size: 15 residues. Germline CDR1 is SGHTA and CDR2 is FQGNSA. CDR3 sequence (DNA): TGTGCCAGCAGACCCTCTAGCGGGGGACCCTACGAGCAGTACTTC. It encodes CASRPSSGGPYEQYF.

The chain joins TRBV5-8 to TRBJ2-2, with a weak D call TRBD1 (5 bases). CDR1 and CDR2 (germline): SGHTS, YDEGEE. The CDR3 runs 15 residues. V lost 4 bases and J lost 0, with 10 bases in between. CDR3 DNA: TGTGCCAGCAGCCCGGACATGACGAACACCGGGGAGCTGTTTTTT. Translation gives CASSPDMTNTGELFF.

The genes are TRBV11-3 and TRBJ2-1; possibly TRBD2 for D (6 bases). V was pared by 1 base and J by 8 bases, with 12 bases between. Germline V lookup: CDR1 SGHNT, CDR2 YENEEA. The length of the CDR3 is 14 residues. The CDR3 bases are TGTGCCAGCAGCTTAGGACGATCTAGCGATGAGCAGTTCTTC. Translated, it gives CASSLGRSSDEQFF.

The gene calls are TRBV30 and TRBJ2-1, with TRBD2 identical over 8 bases. The CDR3 spans 15 residues. CDR1 and CDR2 (germline): GTSNPN, SVGIG (reference sequence). Trimming cost V 3 bases and J 7 bases; bases outside gene matches: 11. DNA for the CDR3: TGTGCCTGGAGCCGGCGGGTAGCGGGATCAAATGAGCAGTTCTTC. This gives the protein CAWSRRVAGSNEQFF.